Included here is one TCR beta chain sequence, with context. The entry originates in a study of blood T cell repertoires in COVID-19. The germline V gene has CDR1 SGHRS and CDR2 YFSETQ. The CDR3 runs to 16 residues. The V and J ends lost 4 bases and 4 bases, in that order; junction bases with no gene match: 13. Source study methods: Amplifying reference gene primers gave estimates of nucleated cell counts. Sequencing used immunoSEQ multiplex PCR; TCRdb keeps in-frame clones, though not all of them. V, J and clone size derive from that table, while D and trimming were established from the DNA sequence. Of 90,000 to 120,000 clones listed, 84% were seen once; the top ten hold 26%.

Sequenced: peripheral blood. This sequence joins TRBV5-1 and TRBJ1-1; TRBD1 aligns across 7 bases. The clonotype comes from a man aged 55-75 years with acute or convalescent COVID-19. The CDR3 DNA reads TGCGCCAGCAGCCAGACAGGGATCGGCGCTAGCACTGAAGCTTTCTTT. Protein: CASSQTGIGASTEAFF.